In this sample, the clone carrying this TCR beta chain turned up a few times. The target antigen is unknown. A universal primer site and UMIs were added as TCR cDNA was made by 5'RACE template switching. TCRdb reanalysed the 5' RACE reads using MiXCR and keeps one entry per CDR3 protein. The sample contains roughly 520,000 distinct CDR3 sequences, less than 25% of which appear only once. The germline V gene encodes CDR1 SGHTA and CDR2 FQGNSA. V was pared by 4 bases and J by 10 bases, with 20 bases between. CDR3 length equals 16 residues. The data were taken from a study of T cells after yellow fever vaccination. Study overall: Preparation of the low-cell-number fractions used SMART-Seq v4 Ultra Low Input. Study-wide findings and caveats: Re-detected after boosting: most primary clones, 96% of CD4 and about 85% of CD8.

The rearrangement uses TRBV7-2 and TRBJ1-6; D not resolved. Sequenced material: PBMCs, taken less than 25 days after the first yellow fever vaccination. This TCR came from a young man who received the YFV17D yellow fever vaccine. In DNA form, the CDR3 reads TGTGCCAGCAGCTCCGATGGGCGCATTATGGGGTCACCCCTCCACTTT. Protein: CASSSDGRIMGSPLHF.